Reported below is one T cell receptor (beta chain). The antigen remains undetermined. A second PCR, run for about 7 to 12 cycles, used a sample-barcoded 5' primer plus a J-beta primer mix. Every individual sample yielded 2.5 million or more paired-end reads (each containing CDR3). Each CDR3 protein is one row after TCRdb ran MiXCR on the 5' RACE reads. The sample carries 580,000 or so distinct CDR3 sequences, around 48% recorded once. This entry belongs to a study of blood T cells in healthy people across ages. General study findings and limits: More naive CD4+ cells and higher diversity marked long-lived donors relative to aged donors.

The sequencing sample was made of blood. The source is a man of 80 years or more in good health.

The CDR3 sequence: CASSLEFSGANVLTF. CDR3 nucleotide sequence: TGTGCCAGCAGCTTGGAATTCTCTGGGGCCAACGTCCTGACTTTC. The J gene is TRBJ2-6, the V gene TRBV7-9; D is unresolved. This CDR3 region has 15 residues. Germline CDR1 SEHNR, CDR2 FQNEAQ (reference sequence). Trimming stripped 3 bases from V and 0 bases from J, with 6 bases between.